In its sample, the clone carrying this T cell receptor beta chain was seen many times. As yet, its antigen is unknown. This sample was taken from a study of T-cell memory formation after mild COVID-19. The germline V gene encodes CDR1 SGHRS and CDR2 YFSETQ. This CDR3 has 14 residues. The V end was cut by 4 bases, the J end by 1 base, with 12 bases between. TCRdb processed the 5' RACE reads anew with MiXCR; each CDR3 protein has one entry. The sample comprises about 350,000 distinct CDR3 sequences, approximately 14% of which are singletons, and about 24% rests with the top ten. Points from the study as a whole: Clones that shrank (day 15 to 85) were balanced CD4/CD8, whereas later expanders leaned CD4+. The study found contracting CD4+ clones mainly in CM and EM and contracting CD8+ clones in EMRA. Several responding clones turned up in pre-infection memory, indicating that cross-reactive memory may have taken part.

The sample comprised PBMCs or a T cell subset sorted from them (not recorded which). This chain links TRBV5-1 with TRBJ2-7, with a possible D match to TRBD1 (6 bases). The TCR was taken from a man younger than 35 who had mild COVID-19 (a few samples of this study predate the infection). Cell type and time point are not known. The CDR3 region is CASSLGADSYEQYF. CDR3 nucleotide sequence: TGCGCCAGCAGCCTGGGGGCAGATTCCTACGAGCAGTACTTC.